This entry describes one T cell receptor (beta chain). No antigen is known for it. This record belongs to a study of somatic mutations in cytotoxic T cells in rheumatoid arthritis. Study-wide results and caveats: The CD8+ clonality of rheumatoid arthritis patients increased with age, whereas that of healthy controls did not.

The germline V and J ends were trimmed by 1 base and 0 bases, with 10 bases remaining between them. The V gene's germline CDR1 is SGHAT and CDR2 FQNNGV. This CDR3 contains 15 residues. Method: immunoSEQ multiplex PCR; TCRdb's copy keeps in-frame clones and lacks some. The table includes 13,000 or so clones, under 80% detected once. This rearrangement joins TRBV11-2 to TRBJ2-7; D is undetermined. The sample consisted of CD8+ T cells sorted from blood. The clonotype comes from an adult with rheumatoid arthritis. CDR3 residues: CASSLGTMTSYEQYF. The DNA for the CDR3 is TGTGCCAGCAGCTTAGGCACTATGACCTCCTACGAGCAGTACTTC.